The clone carrying this T cell receptor (beta chain) was detected many times. Its antigen is not known. V was clipped by 6 bases and J by 5 bases; unmatched bases: 10. CDR3 size: 16 residues. These data are taken from a study of tumor-infiltrating lymphocytes in primary liver carcinoma. Study findings and constraints: Top-250-clone fractions were significantly higher in tumors than in blood (p = 0.039).

RNA was extracted from whole blood without cell sorting, alongside germline DNA. Before the operation took place, around 4 milliliters of peripheral blood were collected. TCR beta cDNA was prepared out of roughly 490 ng total RNA by means of a constant-region primer. Generation of the TCR beta libraries relied on three nested multiplex PCR rounds using slightly modified ARM-PCR. For around 9 cycles apiece, the opening two PCR rounds ran with TRBV1-TRBV30 forward primers and a C-beta reverse primer. One entry per CDR3 protein, called by TCRdb with MiXCR from the multiplex PCR reads. The table includes fewer than 350,000 distinct CDR3 sequences, roughly two thirds detected once.

This sequence joins TRBV12-3 or TRBV12-4 and TRBJ2-1; 10 positions agree with TRBD2. Sequenced: peripheral blood. The sequence derives from a man in his forties with primary liver carcinoma and hepatitis B virus infection. The CDR3 DNA reads as TGTGCCAGCAGCCTACTTGGAACTAGCGGGAACAATGAGCAGTTCTTC. Translation gives CASSLLGTSGNNEQFF.